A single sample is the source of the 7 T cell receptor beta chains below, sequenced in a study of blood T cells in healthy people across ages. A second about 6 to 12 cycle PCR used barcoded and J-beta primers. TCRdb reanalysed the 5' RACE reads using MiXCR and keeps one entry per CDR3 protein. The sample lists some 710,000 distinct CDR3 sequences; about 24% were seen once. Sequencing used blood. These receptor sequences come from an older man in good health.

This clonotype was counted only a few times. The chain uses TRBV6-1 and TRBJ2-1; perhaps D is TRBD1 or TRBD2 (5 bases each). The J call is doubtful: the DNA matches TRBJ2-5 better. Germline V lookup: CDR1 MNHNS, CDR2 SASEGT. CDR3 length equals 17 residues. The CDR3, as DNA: TGTGCCAGCAGGAAACCCCGAGGGGCGGATAAACAAGAGACCCAGTACTTC. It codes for CASRKPRGADKQETQYF.

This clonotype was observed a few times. The CDR3 loop reads CASSDPWGASHNYGYTF. The CDR3 DNA follows: TGTGCCAGCAGCGACCCGTGGGGGGCGTCCCATAACTATGGCTACACCTTC. This chain connects TRBV7-8 to TRBJ1-2; possible D gene TRBD1, 6 bases. CDR3 length: 17 amino acids. Germline-derived CDR1 and CDR2 are SGHVS and FQNEAQ. V was clipped by 5 bases and J by 1 base, with 20 bases between them.

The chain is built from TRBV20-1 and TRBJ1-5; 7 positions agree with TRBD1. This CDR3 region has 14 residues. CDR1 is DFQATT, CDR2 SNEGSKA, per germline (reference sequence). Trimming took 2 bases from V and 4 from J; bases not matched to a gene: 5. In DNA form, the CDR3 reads TGCAGTGCTAGACGGGACAGCGAAAATCAGCCCCAGCATTTT. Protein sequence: CSARRDSENQPQHF.

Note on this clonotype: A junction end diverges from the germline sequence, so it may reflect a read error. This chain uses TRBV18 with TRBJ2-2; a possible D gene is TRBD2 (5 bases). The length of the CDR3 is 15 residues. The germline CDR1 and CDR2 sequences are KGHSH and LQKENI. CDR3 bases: TGTGCCAGCTCCCTTACCCAACGGAGGACCGGGGAGCTGTTTTTC. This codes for CASSLTQRRTGELFF. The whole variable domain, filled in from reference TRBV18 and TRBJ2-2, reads NAGVMQNPRHLVRRRGQEARLRCSPMKGHSHVYWYRQLPEEGLKFMVYLQKENIIDESGMPKERFSAEFPKEGPSILRIQQVVRGDSAAYFCASSLTQRRTGELFFGEGSRLTVL.

The CDR3 bases are TGCGCCAGCAAAGAGACTAGCGGGAACACCGGGGAGCTGTTTTTT. It encodes CASKETSGNTGELFF. The rearrangement uses TRBV4-3 and TRBJ2-2; TRBD2 agrees at 9 bases. The CDR3 has 15 amino acids. From germline, CDR1 is LGHNA and CDR2 YSLEER. Trimming cost V 7 bases and J 1 base; bases outside gene matches: 4.

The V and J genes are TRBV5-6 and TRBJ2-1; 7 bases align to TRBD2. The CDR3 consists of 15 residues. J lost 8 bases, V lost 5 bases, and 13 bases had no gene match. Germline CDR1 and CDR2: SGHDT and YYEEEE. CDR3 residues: CASRQAGLSWDEQFF. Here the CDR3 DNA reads TGTGCCAGCAGGCAAGCGGGGCTCTCCTGGGATGAGCAGTTCTTC.

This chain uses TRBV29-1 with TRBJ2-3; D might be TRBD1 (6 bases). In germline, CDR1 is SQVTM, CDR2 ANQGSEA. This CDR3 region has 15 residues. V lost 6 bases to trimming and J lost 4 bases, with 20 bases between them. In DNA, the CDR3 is TGCAGCGTCGGGGTAAGGGGGTCCAAGGCAGATACGCAGTATTTT. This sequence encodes CSVGVRGSKADTQYF.